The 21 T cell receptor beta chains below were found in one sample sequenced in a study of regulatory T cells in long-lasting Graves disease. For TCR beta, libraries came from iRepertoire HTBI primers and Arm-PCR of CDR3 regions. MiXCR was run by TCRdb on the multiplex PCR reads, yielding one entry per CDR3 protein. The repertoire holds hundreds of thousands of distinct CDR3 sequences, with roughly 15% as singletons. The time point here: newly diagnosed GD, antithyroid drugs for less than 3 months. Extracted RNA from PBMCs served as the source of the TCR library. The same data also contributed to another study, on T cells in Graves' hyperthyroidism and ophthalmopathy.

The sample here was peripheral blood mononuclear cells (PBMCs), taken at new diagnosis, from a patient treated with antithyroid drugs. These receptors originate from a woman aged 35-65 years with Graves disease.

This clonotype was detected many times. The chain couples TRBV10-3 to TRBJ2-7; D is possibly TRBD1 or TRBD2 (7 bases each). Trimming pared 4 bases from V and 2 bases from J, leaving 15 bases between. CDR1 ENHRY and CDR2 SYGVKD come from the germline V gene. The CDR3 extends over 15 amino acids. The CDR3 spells CAISGEGTATYEQYF. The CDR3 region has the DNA TGTGCCATCAGTGGGGAGGGGACAGCCACCTACGAGCAGTACTTC.

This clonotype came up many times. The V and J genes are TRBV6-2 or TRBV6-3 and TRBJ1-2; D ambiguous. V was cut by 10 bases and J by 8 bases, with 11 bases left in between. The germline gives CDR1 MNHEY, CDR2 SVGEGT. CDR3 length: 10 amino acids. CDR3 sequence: CATHWQGYTF. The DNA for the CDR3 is TGTGCCACCCACTGGCAAGGCTACACCTTC.

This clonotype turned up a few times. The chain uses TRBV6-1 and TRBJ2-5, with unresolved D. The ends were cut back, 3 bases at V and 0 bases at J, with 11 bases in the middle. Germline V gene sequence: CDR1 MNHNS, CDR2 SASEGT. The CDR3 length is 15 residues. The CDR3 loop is CASSDYGWYQETQYF. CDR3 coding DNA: TGTGCCAGCAGTGATTACGGATGGTACCAAGAGACCCAGTACTTC.

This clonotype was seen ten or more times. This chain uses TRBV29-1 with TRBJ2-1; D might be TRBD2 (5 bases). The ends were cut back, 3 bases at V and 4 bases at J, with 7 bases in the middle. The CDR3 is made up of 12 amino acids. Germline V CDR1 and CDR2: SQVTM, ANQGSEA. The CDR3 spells CSVDSGYNEQFF. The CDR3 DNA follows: TGCAGCGTTGACTCGGGGTACAATGAGCAGTTCTTC.

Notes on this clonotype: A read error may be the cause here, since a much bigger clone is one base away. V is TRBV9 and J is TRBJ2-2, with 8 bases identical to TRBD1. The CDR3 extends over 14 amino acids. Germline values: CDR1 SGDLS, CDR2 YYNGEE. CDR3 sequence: CAGSGQGNTGELFF. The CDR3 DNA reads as TGTGCCGGCAGCGGACAGGGGAACACCGGGGAGCTGTTTTTT. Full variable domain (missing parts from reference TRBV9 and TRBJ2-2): DSGVTQTPKHLITATGQRVTLRCSPRSGDLSVYWYQQSLDQGLQFLIQYYNGEERAKGNILERFSAQQFPDLHSELNLSSLELGDSALYFCAGSGQGNTGELFFGEGSRLTVL.

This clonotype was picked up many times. CDR3 nucleotides: TGTGCCTGGAGTGTACTAGAAGAGACCCAGTACTTC. Translation: CAWSVLEETQYF. The chain recombines TRBV30 with TRBJ2-5, with D maybe TRBD2 (5 bases). CDR1 is GTSNPN, CDR2 SVGIG, per germline (reference sequence). The germline V and J ends were trimmed by 0 bases and 3 bases, with 5 bases remaining between them. The CDR3 length is 12 residues.

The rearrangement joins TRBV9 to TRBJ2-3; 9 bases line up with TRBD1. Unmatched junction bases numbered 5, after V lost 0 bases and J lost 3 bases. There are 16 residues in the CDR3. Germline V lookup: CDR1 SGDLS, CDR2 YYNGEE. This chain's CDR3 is CASSVEGDRVTDTQYF. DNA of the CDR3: TGTGCCAGCAGCGTAGAGGGGGACAGGGTAACAGATACGCAGTATTTT.

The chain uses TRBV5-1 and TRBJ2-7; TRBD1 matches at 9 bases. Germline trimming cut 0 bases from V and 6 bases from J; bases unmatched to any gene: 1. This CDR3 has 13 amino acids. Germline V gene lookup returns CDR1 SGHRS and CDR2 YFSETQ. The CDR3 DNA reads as TGCGCCAGCAGCTTGGACAGGGGGCTCGAGCAGTACTTC. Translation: CASSLDRGLEQYF.

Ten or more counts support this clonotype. The CDR3 DNA reads as TGTGCCAGCAGTTTACCTGGGCAGGGGCTTGGCTACACCTTC. This gives the protein CASSLPGQGLGYTF. V and J are TRBV28 and TRBJ1-2; D might be TRBD1 (6 bases). V lost 2 bases to trimming and J lost 7 bases, with 14 bases between them. The CDR3 extends over 14 amino acids. Per germline, CDR1 MDHEN and CDR2 SYDVKM.

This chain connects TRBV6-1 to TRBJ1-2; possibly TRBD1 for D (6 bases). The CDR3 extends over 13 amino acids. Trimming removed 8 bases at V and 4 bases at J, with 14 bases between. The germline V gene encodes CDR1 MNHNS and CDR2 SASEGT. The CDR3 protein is CASEKWTAYGYTF. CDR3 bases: TGTGCCAGCGAAAAATGGACAGCCTATGGCTACACCTTC.

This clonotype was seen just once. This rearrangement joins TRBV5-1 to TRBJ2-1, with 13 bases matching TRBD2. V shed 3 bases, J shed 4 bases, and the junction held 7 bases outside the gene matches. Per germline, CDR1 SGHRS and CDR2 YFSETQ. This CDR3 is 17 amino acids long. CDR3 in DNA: TGCGCCAGCAGCTCAAGGGGACTAGCGGGACGATACAATGAGCAGTTCTTC. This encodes CASSSRGLAGRYNEQFF.

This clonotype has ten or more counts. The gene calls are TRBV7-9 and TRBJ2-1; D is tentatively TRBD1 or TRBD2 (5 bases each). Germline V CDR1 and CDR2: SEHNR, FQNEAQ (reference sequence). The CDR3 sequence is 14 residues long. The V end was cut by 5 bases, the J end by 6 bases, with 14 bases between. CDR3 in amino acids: CASSLDLGTNEQFF. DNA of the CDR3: TGTGCCAGCAGCCTCGACTTGGGGACCAATGAGCAGTTCTTC.

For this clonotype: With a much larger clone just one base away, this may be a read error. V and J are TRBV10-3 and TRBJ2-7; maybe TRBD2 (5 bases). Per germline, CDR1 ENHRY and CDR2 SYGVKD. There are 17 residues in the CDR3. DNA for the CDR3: TGTGCCATCGGTGAGTCGTTCGGCGGAGGTTCTTTCGACGAGCAGTACTTC. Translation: CAIGESFGGGSFDEQYF.

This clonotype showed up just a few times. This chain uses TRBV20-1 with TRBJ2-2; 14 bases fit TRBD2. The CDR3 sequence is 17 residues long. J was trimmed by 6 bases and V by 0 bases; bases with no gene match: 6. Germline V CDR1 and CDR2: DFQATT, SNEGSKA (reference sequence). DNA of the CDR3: TGCAGTGCTAGAGACCCAACGACTAGCGGGGGGGCCGGGGAGCTGTTTTTT. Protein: CSARDPTTSGGAGELFF.

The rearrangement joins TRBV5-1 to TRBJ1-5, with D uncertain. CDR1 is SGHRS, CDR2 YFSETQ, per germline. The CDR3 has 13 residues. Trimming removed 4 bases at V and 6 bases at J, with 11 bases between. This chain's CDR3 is CASSPARGQPQHF. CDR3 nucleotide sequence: TGCGCCAGCAGCCCTGCGCGGGGTCAGCCCCAGCATTTT.

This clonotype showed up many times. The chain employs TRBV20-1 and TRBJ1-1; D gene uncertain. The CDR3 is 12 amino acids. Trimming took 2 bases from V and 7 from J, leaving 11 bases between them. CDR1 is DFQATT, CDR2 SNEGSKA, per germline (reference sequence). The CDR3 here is CSARKGNGEAFF. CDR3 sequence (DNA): TGCAGTGCTAGAAAAGGAAACGGTGAAGCTTTCTTT.

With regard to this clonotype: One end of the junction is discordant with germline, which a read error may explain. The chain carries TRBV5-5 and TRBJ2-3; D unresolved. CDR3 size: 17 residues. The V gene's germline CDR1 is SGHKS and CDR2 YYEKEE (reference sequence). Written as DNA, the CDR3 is TGTGCCAGCGGCTTGGCCGTCAGCCCCGCTAGCACAGATACGCAGTATTTT. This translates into CASGLAVSPASTDTQYF.

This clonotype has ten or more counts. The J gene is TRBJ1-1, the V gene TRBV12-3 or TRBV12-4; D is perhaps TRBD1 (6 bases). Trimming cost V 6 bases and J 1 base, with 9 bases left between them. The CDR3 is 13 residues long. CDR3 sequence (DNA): TGTGCCAGCAGAGAAGGGGGGAACACTGAAGCTTTCTTT. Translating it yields CASREGGNTEAFF.

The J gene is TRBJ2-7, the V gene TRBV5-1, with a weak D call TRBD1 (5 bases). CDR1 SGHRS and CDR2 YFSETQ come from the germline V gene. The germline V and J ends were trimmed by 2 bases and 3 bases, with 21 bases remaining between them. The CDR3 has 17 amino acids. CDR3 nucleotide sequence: TGCGCCAGCAGCTTAGCTCAGGGCCAGCGAGTTATCTACGAGCAGTACTTC. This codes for CASSLAQGQRVIYEQYF. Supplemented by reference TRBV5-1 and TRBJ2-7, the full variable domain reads KAGVTQTPRYLIKTRGQQVTLSCSPISGHRSVSWYQQTPGQGLQFLFEYFSETQRNKGNFPGRFSGRQFSNSRSEMNVSTLELGDSALYLCASSLAQGQRVIYEQYFGPGTRLTVT.

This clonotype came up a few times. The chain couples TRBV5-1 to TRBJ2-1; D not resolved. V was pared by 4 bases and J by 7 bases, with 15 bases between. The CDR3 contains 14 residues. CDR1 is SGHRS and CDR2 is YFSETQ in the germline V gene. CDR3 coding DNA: TGCGCCAGCAGCCTACGAGCCGTTAGTAATGAGCAGTTCTTC. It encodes CASSLRAVSNEQFF.

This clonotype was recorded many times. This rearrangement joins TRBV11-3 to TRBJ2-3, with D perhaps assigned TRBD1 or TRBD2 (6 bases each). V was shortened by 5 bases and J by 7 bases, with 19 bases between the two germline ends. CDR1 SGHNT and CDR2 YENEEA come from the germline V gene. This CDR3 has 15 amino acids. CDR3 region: CASSLTNSGAHTQYF. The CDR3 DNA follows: TGTGCCAGCAGCCTCACCAACTCGGGGGCCCATACGCAGTATTTT.